The text below deals with one T cell receptor (beta chain). The antigen is undetermined. Trimming removed 8 bases at V and 4 bases at J, with 17 bases between. Germline V gives CDR1 SQVTM, CDR2 ANQGSEA. The CDR3 totals 13 residues. These data are taken from a study of CD8+ T cells in alopecia areata. Study results and limitations: TCRs were shared less clearly across patients than in mice, possibly for HLA-related reasons.

Following extraction, RNA underwent reverse transcription to cDNA, which served as the sequencing template. Profiled with immunoSEQ multiplex PCR; TCRdb holds only in-frame clones, not every one. The sample has around 120,000 clones, under 40% seen once; the top ten hold approximately 3.1%. The TCR sequence derives from a human donor with alopecia areata. The chain employs TRBV29-1 and TRBJ1-2; no definite D call. Source material: CD4+ T cells sorted from blood. CDR3 coding DNA: TGCAGCTTTGGACTCCACGGGAGCTATGGCTACACCTTC. This codes for CSFGLHGSYGYTF. The variable domain in full, with the rest retrieved from reference TRBV29-1 and TRBJ1-2, is SAVISQKPSRDICQRGTSLTIQCQVDSQVTMMFWYRQQPGQSLTLIATANQGSEATYESGFVIDKFPISRPNLTFSTLTVSNMSPEDSSIYLCSFGLHGSYGYTFGSGTRLTVV.